In its sample, the clone carrying this TCR beta chain was seen a few times. This CDR3 contains 17 residues. The germline gives CDR1 MDHEN, CDR2 SYDVKM. V dropped 3 bases and J dropped 5 bases, with 19 bases sitting between them. TCRdb reprocessed the RT-PCR reads via MiXCR and lists one record per CDR3 protein. The data show about 700,000 distinct CDR3 sequences, with approximately 14% seen just once and 3% to 4.5% held by the top ten. Sequencing input: memory CD4+ T cells from blood. This sequence originates from a female donor in good health, serving as a healthy control. This chain links TRBV28 with TRBJ1-4; D remains ambiguous. This chain's CDR3 is CASSLPSSLAENEKLFF. The CDR3, as DNA: TGTGCCAGCAGTTTGCCCTCATCCCTTGCCGAGAATGAAAAACTGTTTTTT.